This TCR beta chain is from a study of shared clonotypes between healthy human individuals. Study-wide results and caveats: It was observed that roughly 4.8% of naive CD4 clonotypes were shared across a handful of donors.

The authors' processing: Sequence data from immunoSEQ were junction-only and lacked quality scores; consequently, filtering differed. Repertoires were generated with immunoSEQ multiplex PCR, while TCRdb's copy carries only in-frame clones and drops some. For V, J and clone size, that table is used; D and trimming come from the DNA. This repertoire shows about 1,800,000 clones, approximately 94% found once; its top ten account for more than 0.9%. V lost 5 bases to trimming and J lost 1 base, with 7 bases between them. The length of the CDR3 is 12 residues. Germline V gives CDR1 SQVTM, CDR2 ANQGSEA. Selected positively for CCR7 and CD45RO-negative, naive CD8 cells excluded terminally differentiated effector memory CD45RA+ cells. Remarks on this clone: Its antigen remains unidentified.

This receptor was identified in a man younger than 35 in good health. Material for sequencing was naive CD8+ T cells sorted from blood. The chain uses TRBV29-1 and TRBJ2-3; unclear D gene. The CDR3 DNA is TGCAGCGTTCCGTGGGGCACAGATACGCAGTATTTT. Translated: CSVPWGTDTQYF.